A selection of T cell receptor beta chains follows, all from one sample in a study of vaccination and CD4 T cells after COVID-19. The antigens for these receptors are not known. TCRdb recomputed calls from the PCR reads with MiXCR, one row per CDR3 protein. Among 2,500 to 3,500 distinct CDR3 sequences listed, about three quarters were seen once. The sample was CD4+ T cells from blood, cultured in vitro. These receptors originate from a human donor who had recovered from COVID-19. Each CDR3 is given with its conserved first and last residue. D genes are given only for firm matches. Expanded clones get a size class; other rows say once, few or many, or leave the size out.

>TRBJ1-6|TRBD1|NA|TRBV20-1
TGCAGTGCCTATGGGACAGAATACTCCTATAATTCACCCCTCCACTTT
CSAYGTEYSYNSPLHF
>TRBJ1-1|NA|NA|TRBV7-2
TGTGCCAGCAGCTTAGCTGGGGGGGGCAGAGAAGCTTTCTTT
CASSLAGGGREAFF
>TRBJ1-2|TRBD1|NA|TRBV7-3
TGTGCCAGCAGCTCAGAACAGGGGAACTATGGCTACACCTTC
CASSSEQGNYGYTF
>TRBJ1-5|NA|NA|TRBV20-1
TGCAGTGCTAGTGCAGGGGATGGACAGCCCCAGCATTTT
CSASAGDGQPQHF
>TRBJ1-1|NA|NA|TRBV7-8
TGTGCCAGCAGCTCTTGGGTGTCCACTGAAGCTTTCTTT
CASSSWVSTEAFF
>TRBJ1-1|TRBD1|NA|TRBV7-2
TGTGCCAGCAGCCCGGACAGGGGAGATAAGGTTTTCTTT
CASSPDRGDKVFF
>TRBJ1-4|NA|NA|TRBV15
TGTGCCACCAGCAGAGATCGGGGGGCGTTAGGTGAAAAACTGTTTTTT
CATSRDRGALGEKLFF
>TRBJ2-2|TRBD1|large|TRBV10-3
TGTGCCATCGGCGGGACAGGGAGAAACACCGGGGAGCTGTTTTTT
CAIGGTGRNTGELFF
>TRBJ2-7|TRBD1|once|TRBV7-2
TGTGCCAGCAGCTTAGCGGGGACAGGGTTCTACGAGCAGTACTTC
CASSLAGTGFYEQYF
>TRBJ2-1|NA|once|TRBV7-2
TGTGCCAGCAGCTTAGAGTTCTACAATGAGCAGTTCTTC
CASSLEFYNEQFF
>TRBJ2-2|NA|once|TRBV10-3
TGTGCCATCAGTGAGAATCTGGGGTTTGTCGGGGAGCTGTTTTTT
CAISENLGFVGELFF
>TRBJ2-7|NA|medium-sized|TRBV5-1
TGCGCCAGCAGCTTGGGACCGGCCAACGAGCAGTACTTC
CASSLGPANEQYF
>TRBJ2-7|TRBD1|once|TRBV9
TGTGCCAGCAGTCGGTTGACAGGGGGCTCCTACGAGCAGTACTTC
CASSRLTGGSYEQYF
>TRBJ1-2|NA|NA|TRBV20-1
TGCAGTGCTAGAGACCATGGGAGGGAAGGCTACACCTTC
CSARDHGREGYTF
>TRBJ2-3|NA|hyperexpanded|TRBV2
TGTGCCAGCGGCATATTTAGAAAAGATACGCAGTATTTT
CASGIFRKDTQYF
>TRBJ2-7|NA|NA|TRBV6-2/TRBV6-3
TGTGCCAGCAAAAGCCCCAAGACAGGTCTTTCCTACGAGCAGTACTTC
CASKSPKTGLSYEQYF
>TRBJ1-2|NA|few|TRBV20-1
TGCAGTGCCCGCCCCGAGACGTCCGTCTTACATGGCTACACCTTC
CSARPETSVLHGYTF
>TRBJ1-1|NA|few|TRBV15
TGTGCCACCAGCAGAGAGCCGGGACGGCCTGGTTTCTTT
CATSREPGRPGFF
>TRBJ2-7|TRBD1|NA|TRBV30
TGTGCCTGGAGTACGGGACAGTACTCCTACGAGCAGTACTTC
CAWSTGQYSYEQYF
>TRBJ2-7|TRBD2|NA|TRBV20-1
TGCAGTGCTCCCGCCAGAGCGGGGGCATCGTACGAGCAGTACTTC
CSAPARAGASYEQYF
>TRBJ1-2|NA|NA|TRBV10-3
TGTGCCAGCTTGGCGCTCGGCGATCCCTCTTATGGCTACACCTTC
CASLALGDPSYGYTF
>TRBJ2-2|NA|few|TRBV9
TGTGCCAGCAGCGTAGTCACAGGTTGGAACACCGGGGAGCTGTTTTTT
CASSVVTGWNTGELFF
>TRBJ1-5|NA|NA|TRBV20-1
TGCAGTGCCGACAGGATCGGTAGCAATCAGCCCCAGCATTTT
CSADRIGSNQPQHF
>TRBJ2-1|TRBD1|NA|TRBV20-1
TGCAGTGCTAACCCGCGACAGGGGTTTGCAAATGAGCAGTTCTTC
CSANPRQGFANEQFF
>TRBJ1-2|NA|large|TRBV10-2
TGCGCCACCGGACTCGTGGGGTACGGCTACACCTTC
CATGLVGYGYTF
>TRBJ1-5|NA|NA|TRBV7-9
TGTGCCAGCAGCCCAGGCGGGCCCCAGCATTTT
CASSPGGPQHF
>TRBJ2-3|NA|NA|TRBV11-2
TGTGCCAGCAGCGAAGGGGTACCTAGCACAGATACGCAGTATTTT
CASSEGVPSTDTQYF
>TRBJ2-7|TRBD2|NA|TRBV20-1
TGCAGTGCCCCTAGGGAGGGGTTCTACGAGCAGTACTTC
CSAPREGFYEQYF
>TRBJ1-1|NA|once|TRBV2
TGTGCCAGCAGCCCAAGGGTCCGGGGAGCTTTCTTT
CASSPRVRGAFF
>TRBJ1-1|NA|few|TRBV20-1
TGCAGTGCTAGAGATCCGCAGGGACTCACTGAAGCTTTCTTT
CSARDPQGLTEAFF
>TRBJ1-2|NA|NA|TRBV30
TGTGCCTGGAGTGAGTCTTGGAGGGGCTACACCTTC
CAWSESWRGYTF
>TRBJ1-2|NA|NA|TRBV6-1
TGTGCCAGCCAGCGGGGGGCAGATGGCTACACCTTC
CASQRGADGYTF
>TRBJ2-7|NA|once|TRBV7-2
TGTGCCAGCAGCTTAGCGGCAGGGACCTACGAGCAGTACTTC
CASSLAAGTYEQYF